This T cell receptor (beta chain) was documented in a study of cytomegalovirus exposure and HLA in healthy donors. Concerning this clone: The antigen is not known.

Regarding the study as a whole: The classifier reportedly diagnosed cytomegalovirus status with high sensitivity and specificity. According to a later analysis, TCR clusters from the first cohort tended to co-occur in the 120 or so validation repertoires. Researchers counted roughly 150 TCR beta chains as cytomegalovirus-associated.

V shed 4 bases, J shed 5 bases, and the junction held 6 bases outside the gene matches. Germline CDR1 is SGHKS and CDR2 is YYEKEE (reference sequence). The CDR3 loop spans 13 amino acids. While the first cohort had hundreds of subjects, the donors belonged to the separate validation cohort of fewer than 150 subjects. Assay used: immunoSEQ multiplex PCR; TCRdb lists only in-frame clones, some missing. The sample carries around 49,000 clones, around 91% recorded once. Sequencing used PBMCs. This clonotype was sampled from a young man in good health and CMV-seronegative. V gene TRBV5-5 combines with J gene TRBJ2-7, with 7 nucleotides matching TRBD1. The CDR3 DNA reads as TGTGCCAGCAGCGGGACAGTGGCGCACGAGCAGTACTTC. Its translation is CASSGTVAHEQYF.